This TCR beta chain was obtained from a study of blood T cell repertoires in COVID-19. Turning to the study itself: Samples representing acute and convalescent COVID-19 were sourced from the United States, Italy and Spain. T cells, B-cell-depleted T cells, or PBMCs supplied cDNA or gDNA.

Study processing details: For nucleated cells, counts were estimated from reference gene primer amplification. Clones were read by immunoSEQ multiplex PCR, and TCRdb kept only the in-frame ones, dropping some. The DNA gave D and trimming, while V, J and clone size come from that table. The repertoire includes around 100,000 clones, around 85% of them detected once, and approximately 5% sits in the top ten. During active infection, Seattle patients enrolled and were then monitored through disease. This CDR3 comprises 16 residues. J lost 10 bases, V lost 0 bases, and 12 bases had no gene match. The V gene's germline CDR1 is LGHDT and CDR2 YNNKEL (reference sequence).

The chain combines TRBV3-1 (or the pseudogene TRBV3-2) with TRBJ1-1, with TRBD1 identical over 9 bases. Material for sequencing was peripheral blood. The sequence was collected from a woman aged 60 to 75 with COVID-19, enrolled during active disease. CDR3 nucleotide sequence: TGTGCCAGCAGCCAAGATCACAGGACAGGGGTGTCTTCAGCTTTCTTT. It yields the protein CASSQDHRTGVSSAFF.